Below are 30 T cell receptor beta chains sequenced from a single sample in a study of cytomegalovirus exposure and HLA in healthy donors. The PCR ran on 60 Vbeta and 13 Jbeta primers. Clones were read by immunoSEQ multiplex PCR, and TCRdb kept only the in-frame ones, dropping some. The sample contains 160,000 or so clones, around 81% of which appear only once. Sequenced sample: PBMCs. These TCRs come from a man between 40 and 49 years old in good health and CMV-seronegative.

The chain links TRBV6-1 to TRBJ2-3; 10 bases are a match to TRBD2. In germline, CDR1 is MNHNS, CDR2 SASEGT. Unmatched junction bases numbered 4, after V lost 2 bases and J lost 2 bases. The CDR3 loop spans 16 amino acids. CDR3 region: CASSELAGGPTDTQYF. The DNA of the CDR3 is TGTGCCAGCAGTGAATTAGCGGGAGGACCCACAGATACGCAGTATTTT.

This rearrangement joins TRBV9 to TRBJ2-2; D ambiguous. Germline values: CDR1 SGDLS, CDR2 YYNGEE. Between the trimmed V and J ends, which lost 4 bases and 0 bases, there was a span of 13 bases. This CDR3 has 16 amino acids. As DNA, the CDR3 is TGTGCCAGCAGCCCTCTTCGAGTTTCGAACACCGGGGAGCTGTTTTTT. This encodes CASSPLRVSNTGELFF. Variable domain in full (rest from reference TRBV9 and TRBJ2-2): DSGVTQTPKHLITATGQRVTLRCSPRSGDLSVYWYQQSLDQGLQFLIQYYNGEERAKGNILERFSAQQFPDLHSELNLSSLELGDSALYFCASSPLRVSNTGELFFGEGSRLTVL.

V is TRBV5-1 and J is TRBJ2-1; the D is unclear. Trimming took 0 bases from V and 7 from J, leaving 8 bases between them. CDR1 is SGHRS, CDR2 YFSETQ, per germline. The CDR3 is made up of 13 amino acids. The CDR3 loop is CASSLESVNEQFF. DNA of the CDR3: TGCGCCAGCAGCTTGGAGTCGGTGAATGAGCAGTTCTTC.

The rearrangement uses TRBV16 and TRBJ2-7; TRBD1 aligns across 7 bases. Germline CDR1 is KGHSY and CDR2 is FQNENV. The V and J ends lost 3 bases and 2 bases, in that order; junction bases with no gene match: 10. The CDR3 length is 16 residues. CDR3 sequence: CASSQLPTGDPYEQYV. CDR3 bases: TGTGCCAGCAGCCAGTTGCCCACAGGGGACCCCTACGAGCAGTACGTC.

This sequence joins TRBV6-4 and TRBJ2-1, with 10 bases that match TRBD2. V gave up 5 bases and J gave up 9 bases; unmatched junction bases: 7. The length of the CDR3 is 14 residues. In germline, CDR1 is MRHNA, CDR2 SNTAGT. The CDR3 spells CASSWLAGVTEQFF. The CDR3 DNA follows: TGTGCCAGCAGTTGGCTAGCGGGAGTGACTGAGCAGTTCTTC.

The genes are TRBV9 and TRBJ2-1; possibly TRBD2 for D (6 bases). The CDR3 spans 16 residues. Germline lookup yields CDR1 SGDLS and CDR2 YYNGEE. V shed 4 bases and J shed 3 bases, with 17 bases lying between them. CDR3: CASSSAGGGYYNEQFF. As DNA, the CDR3 is TGTGCCAGCAGCTCAGCGGGTGGGGGTTACTACAATGAGCAGTTCTTC.

This chain joins TRBV5-1 and TRBJ2-3; 8 bases agree with TRBD1. Germline V gene data show CDR1 as SGHRS and CDR2 as YFSETQ. The CDR3 contains 14 residues. After removal of 4 bases from V and 4 bases from J, the junction contained 5 bases not matched to a gene. The CDR3 sequence: CASSTDREADTQYF. CDR3 nucleotides: TGCGCCAGCAGCACGGACAGGGAGGCAGATACGCAGTATTTT.

This chain uses TRBV27 with TRBJ2-7; D perhaps matches TRBD1 (6 bases). Germline CDR1 MNHEY, CDR2 SMNVEV (reference sequence). With 5 bases removed from V and 1 base from J, the gap between germline ends came to 12 bases. This CDR3 comprises 14 residues. The CDR3 region has the DNA TGTGCCAGCAGTCCGCGACAGGTTTCCTACGAGCAGTACTTC. This encodes CASSPRQVSYEQYF.

V is TRBV2 and J is TRBJ1-5; a possible D gene is TRBD1 (6 bases). Between the trimmed V and J ends, which lost 4 bases and 4 bases, there was a span of 11 bases. The CDR3 length is 14 residues. CDR1 and CDR2 (germline): SNHLY, FYNNEI. CDR3 nucleotide sequence: TGTGCCAGCAGTGTGGGCAGGGGTAATCAGCCCCAGCATTTT. It is translated as CASSVGRGNQPQHF.

V usage is TRBV2 and J usage is TRBJ2-2; no definite D call. Trimming took off 6 bases at V and 10 bases at J, with 18 bases between the two ends. The CDR3 sequence is 14 residues long. Germline V CDR1 and CDR2: SNHLY, FYNNEI. CDR3 amino acids: CASRPQTASPELFF. In DNA, the CDR3 is TGTGCCAGCAGGCCTCAAACAGCCAGTCCGGAGCTGTTTTTT.

The rearrangement uses TRBV19 and TRBJ2-1, with TRBD2 matching over 8 bases. This CDR3 spans 14 amino acids. In germline, CDR1 is LNHDA, CDR2 SQIVND (reference sequence). V lost 5 bases, J lost 4 bases, and 4 bases stayed unmatched. CDR3 region: CASSQRERYNEQFF. The DNA for the CDR3 is TGTGCCAGTAGTCAGCGGGAGCGTTACAATGAGCAGTTCTTC.

The chain's CDR3 is CASRSSPTSPHTYEQYF. DNA of the CDR3: TGTGCCAGCAGGTCCAGCCCGACTAGCCCCCATACCTACGAGCAGTACTTC. The rearrangement joins TRBV28 to TRBJ2-7; TRBD2 matches at 7 bases. The germline gives CDR1 MDHEN, CDR2 SYDVKM. V trimming: 6 bases; J trimming: 2 bases; junction bases outside the gene matches: 16. CDR3 size: 17 residues.

V and J are TRBV2 and TRBJ2-5, with 9 bases that match TRBD1. The CDR3 runs 14 residues. Germline V gene sequence: CDR1 SNHLY, CDR2 FYNNEI. The J segment lost 4 bases and the V segment lost 9 bases, leaving 9 bases of the junction unmatched. The CDR3 spells CASLRDRARETQYF. DNA of the CDR3: TGTGCCAGTCTCCGGGACAGGGCCCGAGAGACCCAGTACTTC.

This chain uses TRBV6-1 with TRBJ1-3; a possible D gene is TRBD1 (5 bases). The germline gives CDR1 MNHNS, CDR2 SASEGT. The CDR3 is made up of 14 amino acids. With 9 bases removed from V and 1 base from J, the gap between germline ends came to 13 bases. CDR3 loop: CARQGPGSGNTIYF. CDR3 bases: TGTGCCAGGCAAGGGCCAGGGTCTGGAAACACCATATATTTT.

V usage is TRBV4-1 and J usage is TRBJ1-6; D uncertain. The CDR3 is 14 amino acids. CDR1 and CDR2 from the germline V gene are MGHRA and YSYEKL. V was clipped by 5 bases and J by 11 bases, with 16 bases between them. The CDR3 protein is CASSYTEANPPLHF. In nucleotides, the CDR3 is TGCGCCAGCAGCTACACCGAGGCGAACCCACCCCTCCACTTT.

The chain couples TRBV7-6 to TRBJ2-7; no clear D gene. Germline V gene sequence: CDR1 SGHVS, CDR2 FNYEAQ. The CDR3 extends over 15 amino acids. V shed 3 bases and J shed 3 bases, with 15 bases lying between them. CDR3 sequence reads: CASSFGKAHYYEQYF. CDR3 nucleotides: TGTGCCAGCAGCTTCGGCAAAGCCCACTACTACGAGCAGTACTTC.

In this sample, this clone turned up a few times. CDR3 region: CASRKLASTGELFF. CDR3 DNA: TGTGCCAGCAGGAAGCTAGCGTCGACCGGGGAGCTGTTTTTT. The J gene is TRBJ2-2, the V gene TRBV5-6; a possible D gene is TRBD2 (6 bases). V lost 5 bases, J lost 5 bases, and 13 bases lay in between. Germline V gene data show CDR1 as SGHDT and CDR2 as YYEEEE. This CDR3 is 14 amino acids long.

The chain uses TRBV11-2 and TRBJ1-2; D might be TRBD1 (5 bases). This CDR3 is 14 amino acids long. Germline V gene lookup returns CDR1 SGHAT and CDR2 FQNNGV. V lost 5 bases and J 4 bases, leaving 14 bases between the germline ends. CDR3 sequence (DNA): TGTGCCAGCAGCCCACCTGGGGGGGGCTATGGCTACACCTTC. Its translation is CASSPPGGGYGYTF.

V and J are TRBV11-3 and TRBJ2-1; 12 bases agree with TRBD2. Germline V gives CDR1 SGHNT, CDR2 YENEEA. This CDR3 contains 16 residues. V shed 4 bases and J 8 bases; nucleotides not matched to a gene: 9. The DNA for the CDR3 is TGTGCCAGCAGCTGGGGGCTAGCGGGAGGGTGGGATGAGCAGTTCTTC. Translating it yields CASSWGLAGGWDEQFF.

The rearrangement joins TRBV30 to TRBJ1-5; D gene ambiguous. This CDR3 is built from 14 residues. The V gene lost 0 bases and the J gene lost 2 bases, with 8 bases spanning the gap. Looked up from germline, CDR1 is GTSNPN and CDR2 is SVGIG (reference sequence). CDR3 in amino acids: CAWSVSGGNQPQHF. The DNA for the CDR3 is TGTGCCTGGAGTGTTAGTGGTGGCAATCAGCCCCAGCATTTT.

This clone was detected only once. CDR3 loop: CASSLAGGPKQPQHF. Written as DNA, the CDR3 is TGTGCCAGCAGCTTAGCGGGGGGGCCAAAACAGCCCCAGCATTTT. This chain connects TRBV7-8 to TRBJ1-5, with D tentatively TRBD1 (6 bases). From germline, CDR1 is SGHVS and CDR2 FQNEAQ. V was trimmed by 0 bases and J by 7 bases, leaving 13 bases between them. The CDR3 covers 15 residues.

The chain joins TRBV9 to TRBJ2-5; D might be TRBD2 (6 bases). The CDR3 loop spans 15 amino acids. From germline, CDR1 is SGDLS and CDR2 YYNGEE. Trimming removed 0 bases at V and 5 bases at J, with 14 bases between. In nucleotides, the CDR3 is TGTGCCAGCAGCGTAGAGGTGACTAGAGGCGAGACCCAGTACTTC. It encodes CASSVEVTRGETQYF.

This clone was recorded once. This chain uses TRBV27 with TRBJ2-7; D might be TRBD2 (6 bases). Trimming took off 7 bases at V and 5 bases at J, with 18 bases between the two ends. The CDR3 is made up of 14 amino acids. CDR1 and CDR2 from the germline V gene are MNHEY and SMNVEV (reference sequence). In nucleotides, the CDR3 is TGTGCCAGCACTTCATACGGGGGTTCCAACGAGCAGTACTTC. Its translation: CASTSYGGSNEQYF.

This chain joins TRBV10-3 and TRBJ1-4, with 7 bases that match TRBD1. V gave up 6 bases and J gave up 4 bases; unmatched junction bases: 5. CDR3 length: 14 residues. Per germline, CDR1 ENHRY and CDR2 SYGVKD. CDR3 sequence: CAISPDRRNEKLFF. DNA for the CDR3: TGTGCCATCAGCCCGGACAGGCGTAATGAAAAACTGTTTTTT.

In its sample, this clone was seen once. This sequence joins TRBV11-1 and TRBJ2-7; 7 bases line up with TRBD2. This CDR3 has 13 amino acids. Germline assignment: CDR1 SGHAT and CDR2 FQDESV (reference sequence). The V gene end was trimmed by 5 bases and the J gene end by 3 bases; junction bases not matched to a gene: 4. This CDR3 is CASSSGKFYEQYV. In DNA, the CDR3 is TGTGCCAGCAGCAGCGGGAAGTTCTACGAGCAGTACGTC.

The chain carries TRBV18 and TRBJ2-5; D unclear. Trimming left V 0 bases short and J 4 bases short, with 6 bases between. CDR3 length: 13 amino acids. Germline values: CDR1 KGHSH, CDR2 LQKENI. DNA for the CDR3: TGTGCCAGCTCACCACCAGCTAGAGAGACCCAGTACTTC. This codes for CASSPPARETQYF.

The chain recombines TRBV7-9 with TRBJ2-3, with unresolved D. V lost 4 bases, J lost 5 bases, and 7 bases lay in between. The CDR3 loop spans 12 amino acids. Germline V CDR1 and CDR2: SEHNR, FQNEAQ (reference sequence). The CDR3 protein is CASSYRGDTQYF. The CDR3 region has the DNA TGTGCCAGCAGCTATAGAGGAGATACGCAGTATTTT.

Here the CDR3 DNA reads TGTGCCAGCAGACCCCTGGACAGGGGCCACGTC. Protein sequence: CASRPLDRGHV. This chain joins TRBV6-6 and TRBJ2-7, with 9 bases fitting TRBD1. This CDR3 has 11 amino acids. Germline values: CDR1 MNHNY, CDR2 SVGAGI (reference sequence).

V and J are TRBV18 and TRBJ1-1; possible D gene TRBD1, 5 bases. V lost 2 bases and J lost 3, with 7 bases in between. This CDR3 comprises 13 residues. The germline V gene has CDR1 KGHSH and CDR2 LQKENI. The CDR3 coding sequence is TGTGCCAGCTCACCAGACAGAGACACTGAAGCTTTCTTT. Amino acid sequence: CASSPDRDTEAFF.

V is TRBV19 and J is TRBJ2-3; no definite D call. This CDR3 region has 13 residues. Germline V gene sequence: CDR1 LNHDA, CDR2 SQIVND (reference sequence). Trimming removed 5 bases at V and 0 bases at J, with 6 bases between. CDR3 sequence reads: CASSPPSTDTQYF. The CDR3 coding sequence is TGTGCCAGTAGTCCCCCGAGCACAGATACGCAGTATTTT.